This T cell receptor (beta chain) was captured in a study of CD8 T cells in Susac syndrome. RNA totalling about 0.45 to 1 ug underwent reverse transcription with random hexamers. Amplification of the TCR beta CDR3 was carried out by immunoSEQ multiplex PCR, which spanned a total of 54 Vbeta and 13 Jbeta segments. MiXCR, applied by TCRdb to the immunoSEQ multiplex PCR reads, yields one record per CDR3 protein. The data contain around 71,000 distinct CDR3 sequences, 96% of them singletons. The CDR3 length is 15 residues. V was clipped by 4 bases and J by 1 base; unmatched bases: 4. Germline V gene lookup returns CDR1 MNHEY and CDR2 SMNVEV (reference sequence).

This TCR derives from a human donor with multiple sclerosis. Sequenced material: CD4+ T cells from PBMCs. J is TRBJ1-5 and V is TRBV27, with TRBD1 identical over 7 bases. The CDR3 bases are TGTGCCAGCAGTTCACAGGGGAAAAGCAATCAGCCCCAGCATTTT. It is translated as CASSSQGKSNQPQHF.